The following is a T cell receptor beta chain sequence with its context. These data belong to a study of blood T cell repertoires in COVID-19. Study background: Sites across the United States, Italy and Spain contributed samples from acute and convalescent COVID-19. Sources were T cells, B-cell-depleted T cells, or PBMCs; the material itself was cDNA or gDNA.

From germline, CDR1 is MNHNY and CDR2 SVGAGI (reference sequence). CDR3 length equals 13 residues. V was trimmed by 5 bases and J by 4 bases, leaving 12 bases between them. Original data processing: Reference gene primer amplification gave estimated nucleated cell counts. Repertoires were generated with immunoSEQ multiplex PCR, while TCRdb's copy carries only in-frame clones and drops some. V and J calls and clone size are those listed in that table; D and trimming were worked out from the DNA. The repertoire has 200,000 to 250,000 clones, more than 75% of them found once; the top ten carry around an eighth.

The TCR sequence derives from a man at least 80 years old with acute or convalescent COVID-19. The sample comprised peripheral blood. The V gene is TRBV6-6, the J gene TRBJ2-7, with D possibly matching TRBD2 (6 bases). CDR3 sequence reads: CASSLGGTYEQYF. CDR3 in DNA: TGTGCCAGCAGTCTCGGGGGAACGTACGAGCAGTACTTC.